Below are 19 T cell receptor beta chains sequenced from a single sample in a study of cytomegalovirus exposure and HLA in healthy donors. Method: immunoSEQ multiplex PCR; TCRdb's copy keeps in-frame clones and lacks some. The data show some 98,000 clones, with over 75% seen just once and approximately 6.3% held by the top ten. The sample consisted of PBMCs. These receptors were obtained from a man aged 18 to 29 in good health and CMV-seropositive.

The CDR3 DNA reads TGTGCCAGCAGTGAAGAAGCAGGCGCTAATTCACCCCTCCACTTT. This translates into CASSEEAGANSPLHF. The chain employs TRBV6-1 and TRBJ1-6; D is undetermined. The CDR3 consists of 15 residues. CDR1 and CDR2 from the germline V gene are MNHNS and SASEGT. Deletions cut 1 base from V and 6 bases from J, with 10 bases between.

This sequence joins TRBV27 and TRBJ1-6; 8 bases fit TRBD1. The germline CDR1 and CDR2 sequences are MNHEY and SMNVEV (reference sequence). V shed 6 bases, J shed 9 bases, and the junction held 7 bases outside the gene matches. The CDR3 has 14 amino acids. The CDR3 DNA reads TGTGCCAGCAGAACTCAGGACAGGGTTTCACCCCTCCACTTT. Residues: CASRTQDRVSPLHF.

The chain couples TRBV4-3 to TRBJ2-1; D gene unclear. Germline-derived CDR1 and CDR2 are LGHNA and YSLEER. V was shortened by 0 bases and J by 0 bases, with 12 bases between the two germline ends. CDR3 length equals 17 residues. The CDR3 loop is CASSQEIPASSYNEQFF. DNA of the CDR3: TGCGCCAGCAGCCAAGAAATCCCCGCGAGCTCCTACAATGAGCAGTTCTTC.

In its sample, this clone was seen once. This chain joins TRBV5-1 and TRBJ2-7, with 9 bases that match TRBD2. The V and J ends lost 0 bases and 6 bases, in that order; junction bases with no gene match: 10. This CDR3 is 16 amino acids long. Germline assignment: CDR1 SGHRS and CDR2 YFSETQ. The chain's CDR3 is CASSLDAGGSFAEQYF. DNA for the CDR3: TGCGCCAGCAGCTTGGATGCGGGAGGGTCGTTTGCCGAGCAGTACTTC.

This chain joins TRBV6-6 and TRBJ2-7, with TRBD2 identical over 7 bases. The junction had 7 bases not matched to a gene; V was cut back by 5 bases and J by 3 bases. Germline V lookup: CDR1 MNHNY, CDR2 SVGAGI (reference sequence). The CDR3 has 14 residues. Written as DNA, the CDR3 is TGTGCCAGCAGTCATCAACGGGGGGACTACGAGCAGTACTTC. Translating it yields CASSHQRGDYEQYF.

The chain's CDR3 is CASSPSDRTTGELFF. CDR3 in DNA: TGTGCCAGCAGCCCCAGTGACAGGACAACCGGGGAGCTGTTTTTT. The rearrangement uses TRBV7-2 and TRBJ2-2; a weak D match, TRBD1 (6 bases). The germline gives CDR1 SGHTA, CDR2 FQGNSA. The CDR3 length is 15 residues. V was pared by 5 bases and J by 5 bases, with 15 bases between.

The chain couples TRBV4-3 to TRBJ2-7, with D possibly matching TRBD1 (6 bases). CDR3 length equals 15 residues. V was cut by 1 base and J by 0 bases, with 10 bases left in between. Germline V gene lookup returns CDR1 LGHNA and CDR2 YSLEER. For the CDR3, the DNA is TGCGCCAGCAGCCAAGCCCAGGGGCGCTCCTACGAGCAGTACTTC. Encoded protein: CASSQAQGRSYEQYF.

J is TRBJ1-2 and V is TRBV28, with D unresolved. Deletions cut 6 bases from V and 0 bases from J, with 17 bases between. The germline CDR1 and CDR2 sequences are MDHEN and SYDVKM. This CDR3 region has 16 residues. CDR3 nucleotides: TGTGCCAGCAGCTCTTCGGAGGGTCGAGCTAACTATGGCTACACCTTC. Translating it yields CASSSSEGRANYGYTF.

This rearrangement joins TRBV2 to TRBJ2-3, with D perhaps TRBD2 (6 bases). The CDR3 consists of 17 residues. V was shortened by 4 bases and J by 1 base, with 18 bases between the two germline ends. CDR1 is SNHLY and CDR2 is FYNNEI in the germline V gene. This CDR3 reads CASSARLVPLRTDTQYF. The CDR3 DNA sequence: TGTGCCAGCAGTGCAAGACTAGTGCCGTTGCGCACAGATACGCAGTATTTT.

The chain joins TRBV5-1 to TRBJ1-1; 10 nucleotides align to TRBD1. The length of the CDR3 is 16 residues. V shed 4 bases, J shed 8 bases, and the junction held 14 bases outside the gene matches. Germline CDR1 reads SGHRS; CDR2 reads YFSETQ. The CDR3 loop reads CASSAGPGQGLLEAFF. The CDR3 bases are TGCGCCAGCAGCGCGGGACCGGGACAGGGGTTGTTGGAAGCTTTCTTT.

This chain uses TRBV5-4 with TRBJ1-2; the D gene is possibly TRBD1 (5 bases). Between the trimmed V and J ends, which lost 4 bases and 4 bases, there was a span of 11 bases. The CDR3 runs to 13 residues. Germline V gene sequence: CDR1 SGHNT, CDR2 YYREEE (reference sequence). The CDR3 here is CASSRGGTYGYTF. The CDR3 DNA follows: TGTGCCAGCAGCCGGGGGGGGACCTATGGCTACACCTTC.

In this sample, this clone turned up many times. The genes are TRBV6-4 and TRBJ2-3; the match to TRBD2 covers 8 bases. V dropped 3 bases and J dropped 3; count of bases not matched to a gene: 8. This CDR3 has 16 residues. Per the germline V gene, CDR1 is MRHNA and CDR2 is SNTAGT. The CDR3 here is CASSERVASGTDTQYF. The CDR3, as DNA: TGTGCCAGCAGTGAGAGGGTGGCTAGCGGGACAGATACGCAGTATTTT.

This chain links TRBV6-5 with TRBJ1-5; D ambiguous. The V end lost 0 bases, the J end lost 7 bases, and 7 bases lay between the germline ends. The CDR3 consists of 13 residues. The germline gives CDR1 MNHEY, CDR2 SVGAGI. CDR3 in amino acids: CASSYSSGQPQHF. As DNA, the CDR3 is TGTGCCAGCAGTTACTCATCAGGCCAGCCCCAGCATTTT.

The J gene is TRBJ2-1, the V gene TRBV25-1; D remains ambiguous. The length of the CDR3 is 14 residues. V was cut by 4 bases and J by 7 bases, with 14 bases left in between. The germline V gene encodes CDR1 MGHDK and CDR2 SYGVNS. The CDR3 here is CASSGLVNKNEQFF. The CDR3, as DNA: TGTGCCAGCAGTGGTCTAGTTAATAAGAATGAGCAGTTCTTC.

The chain joins TRBV6-1 to TRBJ1-3, with D maybe TRBD1 (5 bases). V was cut by 3 bases and J by 4 bases, with 13 bases left in between. Germline V lookup: CDR1 MNHNS, CDR2 SASEGT. The CDR3 runs to 15 residues. The CDR3 DNA reads TGTGCCAGCAGTGAGGCGGACAAGGGGGGAAACACCATATATTTT. It codes for CASSEADKGGNTIYF.

This chain connects TRBV9 to TRBJ2-7; 8 nucleotides match TRBD2. CDR3 length: 14 residues. V shed 0 bases, J shed 6 bases, and the junction held 5 bases outside the gene matches. Germline assignment: CDR1 SGDLS and CDR2 YYNGEE. The CDR3 is CASSVGTGLVEQYF. The CDR3, as DNA: TGTGCCAGCAGCGTAGGGACGGGACTAGTCGAGCAGTACTTC.

The chain couples TRBV27 to TRBJ2-6; no reliable D call. V was pared by 3 bases and J by 3 bases, with 9 bases between. The CDR3 extends over 15 amino acids. Per germline, CDR1 MNHEY and CDR2 SMNVEV (reference sequence). CDR3: CASSFRQNGANVLTF. CDR3 nucleotide sequence: TGTGCCAGCAGTTTCAGGCAGAATGGGGCCAACGTCCTGACTTTC.

In nucleotides, the CDR3 is TGTGCCAGCACCCCTCTAGAACACACAGATACGCAGTATTTT. Translation gives CASTPLEHTDTQYF. The V and J genes are TRBV5-4 and TRBJ2-3; D is uncertain. The germline V gene has CDR1 SGHNT and CDR2 YYREEE (reference sequence). Trimming stripped 6 bases from V and 2 bases from J, with 13 bases between. The CDR3 sequence is 14 residues long.

The chain links TRBV29-1 to TRBJ1-1; the match to TRBD1 covers 7 bases. V trimming: 5 bases; J trimming: 3 bases; junction bases outside the gene matches: 6. Germline CDR1 reads SQVTM; CDR2 reads ANQGSEA. CDR3 length equals 13 residues. Here the CDR3 DNA reads TGCAGCGTTCAAGGACAGGCCTACACTGAAGCTTTCTTT. This codes for CSVQGQAYTEAFF.